The entry that follows covers one TCR beta chain sequence. Its matching antigen is unknown. The junction departs from germline at one end; a sequencing error may be responsible. Sequencing targeted TCR beta in blood CD8+ and CD4+ T cells. All included Susac syndrome patients satisfied recently defined diagnostic criteria for definite or probable disease. The sample belongs to a study of CD8 T cells in Susac syndrome. Study-wide background: Patients with Susac syndrome were therapy-naive, treated with corticosteroids, or treated with intravenous immunoglobulin alone when blood was collected. Findings and caveats of the study: In Susac syndrome, the CD4+ T cell repertoires did not show clonal expansion.

Germline V CDR1 and CDR2: SGHRS, YFSETQ. The CDR3 consists of 13 residues. The RNA input was 0.5 to 1 ug, and it was reverse transcribed with random hexamers. TCRdb re-analysed the immunoSEQ multiplex PCR reads in MiXCR, keeping a single row per CDR3 protein. The table shows under 250,000 distinct CDR3 sequences, with around 93% occurring only once. V is TRBV5-1 and J is TRBJ1-1; D uncertain. This clonotype was sampled from a human donor with Susac syndrome. Specimen: CD4+ T cells from PBMCs. The CDR3 region has the DNA TGTGCCAGCAGCTCCCCAGGGAACACTGAAGCTTTCTTT. This gives the protein CASSSPGNTEAFF.